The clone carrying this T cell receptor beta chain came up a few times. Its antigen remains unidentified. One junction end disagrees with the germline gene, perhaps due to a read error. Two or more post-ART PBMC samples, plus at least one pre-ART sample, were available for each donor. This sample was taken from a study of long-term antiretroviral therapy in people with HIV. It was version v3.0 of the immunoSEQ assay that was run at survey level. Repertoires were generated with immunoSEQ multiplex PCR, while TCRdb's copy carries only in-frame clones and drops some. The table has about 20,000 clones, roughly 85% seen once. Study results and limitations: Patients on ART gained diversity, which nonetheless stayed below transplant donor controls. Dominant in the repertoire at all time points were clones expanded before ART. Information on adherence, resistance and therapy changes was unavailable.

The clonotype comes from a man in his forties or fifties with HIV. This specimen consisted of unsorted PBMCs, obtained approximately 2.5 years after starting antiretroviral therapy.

CDR3 nucleotides: TGTGCCAGCAGTCCCGAGAGTTACACCGGGGAACTGTTTTTT. It encodes CASSPESYTGELFF. The V and J genes are TRBV28 and TRBJ2-2; D possibly corresponds to TRBD2 (5 bases). The germline gives CDR1 MDHEN, CDR2 SYDVKM. There are 14 residues in the CDR3.